Below, 26 T cell receptor beta chains from the same sample are listed, as sequenced in a study of T cell responses to AZD1222 COVID-19 vaccine. The repertoire was sequenced with immunoSEQ multiplex PCR; TCRdb's copy has only in-frame clones and lacks some. The top ten hold about 3.3% of the sample, which has some 97,000 clones, roughly 89% seen once. The specimen was peripheral blood, collected on day 0 of AZD1222 vaccination. The receptors stem from an adult in good health.

The V call is TRBV5-1, the J call TRBJ1-2; the D is unclear. Germline loops: CDR1 SGHRS, CDR2 YFSETQ. This CDR3 region has 12 residues. Trimming left V 0 bases short and J 6 bases short, with 6 bases between. CDR3 coding DNA: TGCGCCAGCAGCTTGGAGGGCCATGGCTACACCTTC. Its protein product is CASSLEGHGYTF.

This CDR3 reads CASSSREGPGYPNEKLFF. As DNA, the CDR3 is TGTGCCAGCAGTTCCCGAGAGGGCCCCGGATATCCTAATGAAAAACTGTTTTTT. V usage is TRBV28 and J usage is TRBJ1-4; D is undetermined. The CDR3 runs to 18 residues. The germline V gene encodes CDR1 MDHEN and CDR2 SYDVKM. Trimming removed 4 bases from V and 3 bases from J, with 21 bases in between.

CDR3 in DNA: TGCGCCAGCAGCTATCTCCGGGTGGAGGAAGGTTCACCCCTCCACTTT. It specifies CASSYLRVEEGSPLHF. The genes are TRBV5-1 and TRBJ1-6, with D unclear. CDR1 SGHRS and CDR2 YFSETQ come from the germline V gene. The CDR3 covers 16 residues. Trimming took off 3 bases at V and 9 bases at J, with 19 bases between the two ends. The complete variable domain, with remaining parts taken from reference TRBV5-1 and TRBJ1-6, reads KAGVTQTPRYLIKTRGQQVTLSCSPISGHRSVSWYQQTPGQGLQFLFEYFSETQRNKGNFPGRFSGRQFSNSRSEMNVSTLELGDSALYLCASSYLRVEEGSPLHFGNGTRLTVT.

V gene TRBV20-1 combines with J gene TRBJ2-1, with D tentatively TRBD2 (6 bases). The CDR3 length is 18 residues. Germline lookup yields CDR1 DFQATT and CDR2 SNEGSKA (reference sequence). V was cut by 3 bases and J by 0 bases, with 21 bases left in between. Written as DNA, the CDR3 is TGCAGTGCTAGTAAGGGAGCGGGCGGGGTAAGCTCCTACAATGAGCAGTTCTTC. Protein: CSASKGAGGVSSYNEQFF.

This rearrangement joins TRBV11-3 to TRBJ2-7; D gene ambiguous. There are 12 residues in the CDR3. Germline loops: CDR1 SGHNT, CDR2 YENEEA. V was shortened by 1 base and J by 7 bases, with 8 bases between the two germline ends. CDR3 amino acids: CASSLATGEQYF. The CDR3 region has the DNA TGTGCCAGCAGCTTAGCCACCGGGGAGCAGTACTTC.

The chain is built from TRBV7-8 and TRBJ1-5; D not certain. Per the germline V gene, CDR1 is SGHVS and CDR2 is FQNEAQ. The CDR3 is 12 amino acids. V gave up 1 base and J gave up 7 bases, with 5 bases separating them. CDR3 amino acids: CASSLGGQPQHF. Here the CDR3 DNA reads TGTGCCAGCAGCTTAGGTGGGCAGCCCCAGCATTTT.

The CDR3 DNA reads TGTGCCAGCAGCCCCAACCAGGCGAACACTGAAGCTTTCTTT. It translates to CASSPNQANTEAFF. The chain couples TRBV3-1 (or the pseudogene TRBV3-2) to TRBJ1-1; the D is unclear. Germline loops: CDR1 LGHDT, CDR2 YNNKEL (reference sequence). CDR3 length equals 14 residues. Trimming took 4 bases from V and 1 from J, leaving 10 bases between them.

This clone was seen more than once but under ten times. J is TRBJ2-7 and V is TRBV15, with D possibly being TRBD1 or TRBD2 (6 bases each). Germline values: CDR1 LNHNV, CDR2 YYDKDF (reference sequence). V was pared by 6 bases and J by 7 bases, with 19 bases between. The CDR3 contains 14 residues. The CDR3 DNA is TGTGCCACCAGAGAAGGTGGCAGGGGAGGAGAGCAGTACTTC. Translation: CATREGGRGGEQYF.

The chain combines TRBV19 with TRBJ1-2, with unresolved D. Germline CDR1 and CDR2: LNHDA and SQIVND (reference sequence). The CDR3 covers 14 residues. V lost 5 bases to trimming and J lost 7 bases, with 17 bases between them. CDR3 nucleotides: TGTGCCAGTAGTGTACCGGGGAGAGGATCTGGCTACACCTTC. It encodes CASSVPGRGSGYTF. The full variable domain, completed using reference TRBV19 and TRBJ1-2, is DGGITQSPKYLFRKEGQNVTLSCEQNLNHDAMYWYRQDPGQGLRLIYYSQIVNDFQKGDIAEGYSVSREKKESFPLTVTSAQKNPTAFYLCASSVPGRGSGYTFGSGTRLTVV.

For this clone: The sample contains more than one DNA sequence encoding this CDR3. The J gene is TRBJ1-2, the V gene TRBV19; D uncertain. Germline V gene lookup returns CDR1 LNHDA and CDR2 SQIVND (reference sequence). V was cut by 3 bases and J by 5 bases, with 7 bases left in between. The CDR3 runs to 12 residues. The CDR3 region is CASSIQSYGYTF. The CDR3 coding sequence is TGTGCCAGTAGTATTCAAAGTTATGGCTACACCTTC.

This clone has just a few counts. The rearrangement uses TRBV7-2 and TRBJ1-5; 8 bases align to TRBD1. The CDR3 is 15 amino acids. The germline V gene encodes CDR1 SGHTA and CDR2 FQGNSA. Trimming took 1 base from V and 6 from J; bases not matched to a gene: 5. The CDR3 bases are TGTGCCAGCAGCTTAGACCGGACAGGGCCTCAGCCCCAGCATTTT. This translates into CASSLDRTGPQPQHF.

This clone has just a few counts. Its ends do not fully match the called genes, so a read error is possible. V is TRBV6-5 and J is TRBJ2-3; D possibly corresponds to TRBD1 (5 bases). The CDR3 is 16 amino acids. CDR1 is MNHEY, CDR2 SVGAGI, per germline. The CDR3 is CASSYGWSWGTDTQYF. The CDR3 nucleotides read TGTGCCAGCAGTTACGGCTGGAGTTGGGGCACGGATACGCAGTATTTT.

The chain recombines TRBV27 with TRBJ1-3; the D is unclear. This CDR3 spans 15 amino acids. The V end was cut by 2 bases, the J end by 0 bases, with 8 bases between. The germline gives CDR1 MNHEY, CDR2 SMNVEV (reference sequence). DNA for the CDR3: TGTGCCAGCAGTTTAATAGGAAACTCTGGAAACACCATATATTTT. This encodes CASSLIGNSGNTIYF.

Only a few counts were recorded for this clone. The chain has TRBV4-1 and TRBJ2-3; 13 bases match TRBD2. Trimming at V came to 1 base and at J to 2 bases, leaving 6 bases not matched to a gene. The CDR3 sequence is 18 residues long. Germline V gives CDR1 MGHRA, CDR2 YSYEKL. The chain's CDR3 is CASSQAGGLAGSTDTQYF. The CDR3 bases are TGCGCCAGCAGCCAAGCTGGGGGACTAGCGGGGTCCACAGATACGCAGTATTTT.

The gene calls are TRBV2 and TRBJ2-7; 9 nucleotides match TRBD1. The CDR3 has 14 amino acids. CDR1 is SNHLY, CDR2 FYNNEI, per germline. The V gene end was trimmed by 5 bases and the J gene end by 2 bases; junction bases not matched to a gene: 4. DNA of the CDR3: TGTGCCAGCAGTCCACAGGGGGCGGCCTACGAGCAGTACTTC. It translates to CASSPQGAAYEQYF.

The chain has TRBV9 and TRBJ1-2, with TRBD1 as a possible D gene (5 bases). The CDR3 spans 10 residues. Looked up from germline, CDR1 is SGDLS and CDR2 is YYNGEE. V shed 7 bases and J shed 5 bases, with 6 bases lying between them. The CDR3 protein is CASGGYGYTF. As DNA, the CDR3 is TGTGCCAGCGGGGGTTATGGCTACACCTTC.

V is TRBV19 and J is TRBJ1-1; D gene uncertain. This CDR3 contains 17 residues. Trimming took off 7 bases at V and 1 base at J, with 22 bases between the two ends. Germline loops: CDR1 LNHDA, CDR2 SQIVND (reference sequence). The CDR3 sequence: CASTLGREGFGNTEAFF. Written as DNA, the CDR3 is TGTGCCAGTACCCTTGGGCGGGAAGGGTTCGGGAACACTGAAGCTTTCTTT. Full variable domain (missing parts from reference TRBV19 and TRBJ1-1): DGGITQSPKYLFRKEGQNVTLSCEQNLNHDAMYWYRQDPGQGLRLIYYSQIVNDFQKGDIAEGYSVSREKKESFPLTVTSAQKNPTAFYLCASTLGREGFGNTEAFFGQGTRLTVV.

V usage is TRBV7-9 and J usage is TRBJ2-3; D possibly corresponds to TRBD2 (7 bases). This CDR3 spans 18 amino acids. Trimming cost V 5 bases and J 1 base, with 22 bases left between them. Looked up from germline, CDR1 is SEHNR and CDR2 is FQNEAQ (reference sequence). CDR3 nucleotides: TGTGCCAGCAGCCAGGGGTCTGGCGGGGGCGGGGGCACAGATACGCAGTATTTT. It encodes CASSQGSGGGGGTDTQYF.

The chain couples TRBV5-1 to TRBJ1-2; 9 bases line up with TRBD1. The CDR3 runs 14 residues. CDR1 and CDR2 (germline): SGHRS, YFSETQ. Unmatched junction bases numbered 4, after V lost 1 base and J lost 6 bases. CDR3 residues: CASSLSTGGDGYTF. The CDR3, as DNA: TGCGCCAGCAGCTTGTCGACAGGGGGTGATGGCTACACCTTC.

This clone was recorded a few times. The chain links TRBV29-1 to TRBJ1-3; 9 bases are shared with TRBD1. Germline CDR1 SQVTM, CDR2 ANQGSEA. V lost 6 bases, J lost 8 bases, and 5 bases stayed unmatched. There are 12 residues in the CDR3. CDR3 amino acids: CSVGDRVDTIYF. CDR3 DNA: TGCAGCGTGGGGGACAGGGTAGACACCATATATTTT.

The V gene is TRBV5-1, the J gene TRBJ2-7; no reliable D call. This CDR3 region has 14 residues. Germline lookup yields CDR1 SGHRS and CDR2 YFSETQ. V was trimmed by 1 base and J by 0 bases, leaving 8 bases between them. CDR3 protein: CASSLWLDSYEQYF. CDR3 sequence (DNA): TGCGCCAGCAGCTTGTGGCTAGACTCCTACGAGCAGTACTTC.

Here the CDR3 reads CASSLLGGTNEKLFF. CDR3 DNA: TGCGCCAGCAGCCTTCTGGGGGGAACTAATGAAAAACTGTTTTTT. The J gene is TRBJ1-4, the V gene TRBV5-1, with a possible D match to TRBD1 (5 bases). Trimming left V 4 bases short and J 1 base short, with 11 bases between. This CDR3 is 15 amino acids long. Germline CDR1 reads SGHRS; CDR2 reads YFSETQ. The full variable domain, rest sourced from reference TRBV5-1 and TRBJ1-4, is KAGVTQTPRYLIKTRGQQVTLSCSPISGHRSVSWYQQTPGQGLQFLFEYFSETQRNKGNFPGRFSGRQFSNSRSEMNVSTLELGDSALYLCASSLLGGTNEKLFFGSGTQLSVL.

A few counts support this clone. The rearrangement uses TRBV19 and TRBJ1-5; 10 nucleotides agree with TRBD1. The CDR3 contains 13 residues. J gave up 5 bases and V 10 bases, and 5 bases lay outside the gene matches. Germline loops: CDR1 LNHDA, CDR2 SQIVND (reference sequence). CDR3 DNA: TGTGCCATCTCCGACAGGGGGCATCAGCCCCAGCATTTT. Translating gives CAISDRGHQPQHF.

This clone occurred once. CDR3 loop: CASSTTGGPAQPQHF. CDR3 DNA: TGTGCCAGTAGTACTACAGGGGGGCCTGCTCAGCCCCAGCATTTT. J is TRBJ1-5 and V is TRBV19; 8 positions match TRBD1. The CDR3 consists of 15 residues. The V and J ends lost 4 bases and 6 bases, in that order; junction bases with no gene match: 8. Germline CDR1 LNHDA, CDR2 SQIVND (reference sequence).

Written as DNA, the CDR3 is TGTGCCAGCTCACGGTACACGGAGTCCTACAATGAGCAGTTCTTC. Protein: CASSRYTESYNEQFF. The gene calls are TRBV18 and TRBJ2-1; no clear D gene. Germline-derived CDR1 and CDR2 are KGHSH and LQKENI. The CDR3 covers 15 residues. V was trimmed by 4 bases and J by 1 base, leaving 11 bases between them.

The V call is TRBV7-9, the J call TRBJ1-5; D gene ambiguous. Trimming removed 1 base at V and 8 bases at J, with 12 bases between. The CDR3 extends over 14 amino acids. Germline V gene sequence: CDR1 SEHNR, CDR2 FQNEAQ (reference sequence). For the CDR3, the DNA is TGTGCCAGCAGCTTAGGGAGGGCCCCGGAGCCCCAGCATTTT. It is translated as CASSLGRAPEPQHF.